These T cell receptor beta chains were read from a single sample in a study of cytomegalovirus exposure and HLA in healthy donors. Assay: immunoSEQ multiplex PCR; the TCRdb copy retains only in-frame clones and omits some. The sample contains some 190,000 clones, over 75% of which appear only once. Sequenced material: PBMCs. Every receptor here comes from a woman in her 30s in good health and CMV-seronegative. The CDR3 runs from the conserved cysteine through the conserved F or W. Each record gives: J gene, V gene, CDR3 protein.

j_call: TRBJ1-1; v_call: TRBV6-5; cdr3_aa: CASSYSFSTEKAFF
j_call: TRBJ1-2; v_call: TRBV19; cdr3_aa: CASSIDTVYGYTF
j_call: TRBJ2-4; v_call: TRBV14; cdr3_aa: CASSQDSSGGALAKNIQYF
j_call: TRBJ2-7; v_call: TRBV15; cdr3_aa: CATSRDPGGGYEQYF
j_call: TRBJ1-4; v_call: TRBV10-3; cdr3_aa: CAISEFRPTGRDSNEKLFF
j_call: TRBJ2-7; v_call: TRBV6-6; cdr3_aa: CASSYSGGGSPYEQYF
j_call: TRBJ1-6; v_call: TRBV2; cdr3_aa: CASSDRDRGLGSPLHF
j_call: TRBJ1-5; v_call: TRBV29-1; cdr3_aa: CSATGVGQPQHF
j_call: TRBJ2-7; v_call: TRBV4-1; cdr3_aa: CASSQPGTGRMRGGQLNEQYF
j_call: TRBJ2-7; v_call: TRBV18; cdr3_aa: CASSYGEGEQYF
j_call: TRBJ2-7; v_call: TRBV7-8; cdr3_aa: CASSFSTAGRAGEQYF
j_call: TRBJ2-3; v_call: TRBV7-3; cdr3_aa: CASSEGLAGGSDTQYF
j_call: TRBJ2-1; v_call: TRBV7-8; cdr3_aa: CASTFSGYEQFF
j_call: TRBJ2-7; v_call: TRBV7-9; cdr3_aa: CASSLDHRNYEQYF